Listed below are T cell receptor beta chains from one sample, sequenced in a study of T cells in localized non-small cell lung cancer. The protocol was immunoSEQ multiplex PCR, while the TCRdb copy is restricted to in-frame clones and leaves out a portion. The data contain just over 1,400 clones, around 20% of them seen just once; the ten biggest clones take up 14%. The input for sequencing was normal lung tissue next to the tumor, taken before any cancer treatment. The receptors here all came from a woman aged 35-70 years with stage II lung adenocarcinoma. Both conserved end residues are part of each CDR3. D genes are given only for firm matches. Only part of the rows carry a size: once, few, many, or a class if the clone is expanded.

d_gene: TRBD1
j_gene: TRBJ1-5
v_gene: TRBV6-8
abundance: .
CDR3nt: TGTGCCAGCGGGACAGGCAATCAGCCCCAGCATTTT
CDR3aa: CASGTGNQPQHF

d_gene: .
j_gene: TRBJ1-2
v_gene: TRBV1
abundance: medium-sized
CDR3nt: TGCGCCAGCAGCCAAAACACCTATGGCTACACCTTC
CDR3aa: CASSQNTYGYTF

d_gene: .
j_gene: TRBJ2-1
v_gene: TRBV11-3
abundance: .
CDR3nt: TGTGCCAGCAGCTTAAGGCTCGATAGGGTCGCCTACAATGAGCAGTTCTTC
CDR3aa: CASSLRLDRVAYNEQFF

d_gene: TRBD1
j_gene: TRBJ1-4
v_gene: TRBV11-3
abundance: .
CDR3nt: TGTGCCAGCAGTTTACAGGGGGCTGGTGAAAAACTGTTTTTT
CDR3aa: CASSLQGAGEKLFF

d_gene: TRBD1
j_gene: TRBJ1-1
v_gene: TRBV6-8
abundance: medium-sized
CDR3nt: TGTGCCAGCAGTTTCACAGGGGGTTGGACTGAAGCTTTCTTT
CDR3aa: CASSFTGGWTEAFF

d_gene: .
j_gene: TRBJ1-1
v_gene: TRBV6-8
abundance: .
CDR3nt: TGTGCCAGCAGTCTCGCAGGGGCTAACACTGAAGCTTTCTTT
CDR3aa: CASSLAGANTEAFF

d_gene: .
j_gene: TRBJ1-6
v_gene: TRBV9
abundance: .
CDR3nt: TGTGCCAGCATTTTCTCGACTTCACCCCTCCACTTT
CDR3aa: CASIFSTSPLHF

d_gene: .
j_gene: TRBJ2-1
v_gene: TRBV15
abundance: .
CDR3nt: TGTGCCACCAGCAGCAAGGGGGGCGGAATCTGGGACAATGAGCAGTTCTTC
CDR3aa: CATSSKGGGIWDNEQFF

d_gene: TRBD1
j_gene: TRBJ1-2
v_gene: TRBV11-3
abundance: medium-sized
CDR3nt: TGTGCCAGCAGCTGGGGGGGACAGCCAACTCAAGGCTACACCTTC
CDR3aa: CASSWGGQPTQGYTF

d_gene: .
j_gene: TRBJ2-1
v_gene: TRBV11-3
abundance: few
CDR3nt: TGTGCCAGCAGCCCGCCGCGTAGCCTTTACAATGAGCAGTTCTTC
CDR3aa: CASSPPRSLYNEQFF

d_gene: .
j_gene: TRBJ1-5
v_gene: TRBV11-3
abundance: few
CDR3nt: TGTGCCAGCAGCCCCAAGGAGGGACTGCTTTATCAGCCCCAGCATTTT
CDR3aa: CASSPKEGLLYQPQHF

d_gene: .
j_gene: TRBJ1-5
v_gene: TRBV6-8
abundance: few
CDR3nt: TGTGCCATCAGTGCCGGGAGGGGGGGTTATAGCAATCAGCCCCAGCATTTT
CDR3aa: CAISAGRGGYSNQPQHF

d_gene: .
j_gene: TRBJ1-1
v_gene: TRBV11-3
abundance: few
CDR3nt: TGTGCCAGCAGCTTGGATCACAGGCTCCCGAACACTGAAGCTTTCTTT
CDR3aa: CASSLDHRLPNTEAFF

d_gene: TRBD2
j_gene: TRBJ2-1
v_gene: TRBV25-1
abundance: few
CDR3nt: TGTGCCAGCAGTTTAACAGCGGGGGCCCCCTACAATGAGCAGTTCTTC
CDR3aa: CASSLTAGAPYNEQFF

d_gene: TRBD1
j_gene: TRBJ1-1
v_gene: TRBV29-1
abundance: .
CDR3nt: TGCAGCGTTGGGGGACAGGGACAAGGTACTGAAGCTTTCTTT
CDR3aa: CSVGGQGQGTEAFF

d_gene: TRBD1
j_gene: TRBJ2-7
v_gene: TRBV11-3
abundance: large
CDR3nt: TGTGCCAGCAGCTCGACAGGGTTTGGCGTGTACGAGCAGTACTTC
CDR3aa: CASSSTGFGVYEQYF

d_gene: .
j_gene: TRBJ1-1
v_gene: TRBV19
abundance: few
CDR3nt: TGTGCCAGTAGCGTGTTGGGCACTGAAGCTTTCTTT
CDR3aa: CASSVLGTEAFF

d_gene: .
j_gene: TRBJ1-1
v_gene: TRBV5-1
abundance: .
CDR3nt: TGCGCCAGCAGCCCGGATGGGGGGTTGAACACTGAAGCTTTCTTT
CDR3aa: CASSPDGGLNTEAFF

d_gene: .
j_gene: TRBJ2-5
v_gene: TRBV12-5
abundance: once
CDR3nt: TGTGCTAGTGGTTTGGACTTAGCGGTACAAGAGACCCAGTACTTC
CDR3aa: CASGLDLAVQETQYF

d_gene: .
j_gene: TRBJ1-1
v_gene: TRBV19
abundance: .
CDR3nt: TGTGCCAGTAGTATAGTCGTTTTTGTGAACACTGAAGCTTTCTTT
CDR3aa: CASSIVVFVNTEAFF

d_gene: .
j_gene: TRBJ2-7
v_gene: TRBV10-3
abundance: .
CDR3nt: TGTGCCATCAGTGAGACCGAGGGGGGGCAGTACTTC
CDR3aa: CAISETEGGQYF

d_gene: .
j_gene: TRBJ1-1
v_gene: TRBV9
abundance: .
CDR3nt: TGTGCCAGCAGCGTAGGCAGGGATAGCACTGAAGCTTTCTTT
CDR3aa: CASSVGRDSTEAFF

d_gene: .
j_gene: TRBJ1-2
v_gene: TRBV15
abundance: few
CDR3nt: TGTGCCACCAGCAGAGACAGGAGGCAGGGAGACTATGGCTACACCTTC
CDR3aa: CATSRDRRQGDYGYTF

d_gene: .
j_gene: TRBJ2-1
v_gene: TRBV6-8
abundance: medium-sized
CDR3nt: TGTGCCAGCAGTTACTCCATATCCGAGGACGGAGGATACAATGAGCAGTTCTTC
CDR3aa: CASSYSISEDGGYNEQFF

d_gene: .
j_gene: TRBJ1-2
v_gene: TRBV6-8
abundance: few
CDR3nt: TGTGCCAGCAGTTACTCGCCAGGGGACTATGGCTACACCTTC
CDR3aa: CASSYSPGDYGYTF

d_gene: .
j_gene: TRBJ1-3
v_gene: TRBV11-3
abundance: few
CDR3nt: TGTGCCAGCAGCTCCCAAATGGTGCAGGGAAACACCATATATTTT
CDR3aa: CASSSQMVQGNTIYF

d_gene: TRBD2
j_gene: TRBJ2-1
v_gene: TRBV11-3
abundance: few
CDR3nt: TGTGCCAGCAGCCGGCTAGCGGGCCACAATGAGCAGTTCTTC
CDR3aa: CASSRLAGHNEQFF

d_gene: TRBD1
j_gene: TRBJ2-1
v_gene: TRBV18
abundance: once
CDR3nt: TGTGCCAGCTCACCATCGCTACAGGGGAGTAATGAGCAGTTCTTC
CDR3aa: CASSPSLQGSNEQFF

d_gene: .
j_gene: TRBJ1-5
v_gene: TRBV19
abundance: few
CDR3nt: TGTGCCACAGGCCCCCTTAATGGGCCCCAGCATTTT
CDR3aa: CATGPLNGPQHF

d_gene: TRBD1
j_gene: TRBJ1-2
v_gene: TRBV19
abundance: .
CDR3nt: TGTGCCAGTAGTGTCGGGACAGGGAAGGGGAACGGCTACACCTTC
CDR3aa: CASSVGTGKGNGYTF

d_gene: TRBD2
j_gene: TRBJ2-7
v_gene: TRBV5-1
abundance: .
CDR3nt: TGCGCCAGCAGCGTCGGGGGGGGCTCCTACGAGCAGTACTTC
CDR3aa: CASSVGGGSYEQYF

d_gene: .
j_gene: TRBJ2-1
v_gene: TRBV9
abundance: few
CDR3nt: TGTGCCAGCAGTGAAGAGAGGCAGACCTACAATGAGCAGTTCTTC
CDR3aa: CASSEERQTYNEQFF

d_gene: TRBD1
j_gene: TRBJ2-7
v_gene: TRBV28
abundance: few
CDR3nt: TGTGCCAGCAGGCCTGGGACAGGGACCTACGAGCAGTACTTC
CDR3aa: CASRPGTGTYEQYF

d_gene: TRBD2
j_gene: TRBJ2-3
v_gene: TRBV11-3
abundance: .
CDR3nt: TGTGCCAGCAGCCAAGCGACTAGCGGGGTATCCACAGATACGCAGTATTTT
CDR3aa: CASSQATSGVSTDTQYF

d_gene: .
j_gene: TRBJ1-1
v_gene: TRBV29-1
abundance: few
CDR3nt: TGCAGCGTTGAAAAGGGTGGGGGGACTGAAGCTTTCTTT
CDR3aa: CSVEKGGGTEAFF

d_gene: .
j_gene: TRBJ2-7
v_gene: TRBV29-1
abundance: .
CDR3nt: TGCAGCGGCTCGACAGGAAACTACGAGCAGTACTTC
CDR3aa: CSGSTGNYEQYF

d_gene: .
j_gene: TRBJ2-5
v_gene: TRBV6-8
abundance: few
CDR3nt: TGTGCCAGCAGTCTCGGTGATAGCCAAGAGACCCAGTACTTC
CDR3aa: CASSLGDSQETQYF

d_gene: .
j_gene: TRBJ1-5
v_gene: TRBV11-3
abundance: few
CDR3nt: TGTGCCAGCAGCTTTTCCCACGGGGGTGGGCCCCAGCATTTT
CDR3aa: CASSFSHGGGPQHF

d_gene: TRBD1
j_gene: TRBJ1-2
v_gene: TRBV6-8
abundance: .
CDR3nt: TGTGCCAGCAGGTGGATGGGGACAGCAACTGGCTACACCTTC
CDR3aa: CASRWMGTATGYTF

d_gene: .
j_gene: TRBJ1-6
v_gene: TRBV6-8
abundance: .
CDR3nt: TGTGCCAGCAGACCAAGAACCGGGGGCGAATCACCCCTCCACTTT
CDR3aa: CASRPRTGGESPLHF

d_gene: .
j_gene: TRBJ2-2
v_gene: TRBV11-3
abundance: .
CDR3nt: TGTGCCAGCAGCTTGGGTCACCATGCAAACACCGGGGAGCTGTTTTTT
CDR3aa: CASSLGHHANTGELFF

d_gene: TRBD1
j_gene: TRBJ1-6
v_gene: TRBV28
abundance: .
CDR3nt: TGTGCCAGCATGTTCAGTGACAGGGGGCCCGGATCACCCCTCCACTTT
CDR3aa: CASMFSDRGPGSPLHF

d_gene: .
j_gene: TRBJ2-5
v_gene: TRBV18
abundance: .
CDR3nt: TGTGCCAGCTCACCAACCGGACAGCAGAAGACCCAGTACTTC
CDR3aa: CASSPTGQQKTQYF

d_gene: .
j_gene: TRBJ2-2
v_gene: TRBV29-1
abundance: once
CDR3nt: TGCAGCGTCAGTTCACAGGGCGGGGAGCTGTTTTTT
CDR3aa: CSVSSQGGELFF

d_gene: TRBD2
j_gene: TRBJ2-3
v_gene: TRBV6-8
abundance: few
CDR3nt: TGTGCCAGCAGCGGACTAGCGGGGAGCACAGATACGCAGTATTTT
CDR3aa: CASSGLAGSTDTQYF

d_gene: .
j_gene: TRBJ1-5
v_gene: TRBV19
abundance: few
CDR3nt: TGTGCCAGTAGTATAGTCGGGGTCGGTCAGCCCCAGCATTTT
CDR3aa: CASSIVGVGQPQHF

d_gene: TRBD1
j_gene: TRBJ1-4
v_gene: TRBV9
abundance: few
CDR3nt: TGTGCCAGCAGCTGGGGACAGGGGAATGAAAAACTGTTTTTT
CDR3aa: CASSWGQGNEKLFF

d_gene: TRBD2
j_gene: TRBJ2-7
v_gene: TRBV11-3
abundance: .
CDR3nt: TGTGCCAGCAGCTGGGAGAGGACTAGCGGGGAGGATGGCGAGCAGTACTTC
CDR3aa: CASSWERTSGEDGEQYF

d_gene: TRBD1
j_gene: TRBJ1-5
v_gene: TRBV12-5
abundance: .
CDR3nt: TGTGCTAGTGGCGCTGCGACAGGGATGGGTGGTTTGAGCAATCAGCCCCAGCATTTT
CDR3aa: CASGAATGMGGLSNQPQHF